Listed below are T cell receptor beta chains from one sample, sequenced in a study of blood T cell repertoires in COVID-19. Some clones are missing from TCRdb's copy, which holds only in-frame ones; the method was immunoSEQ multiplex PCR. The data show 250,000 or so clones, with about 88% seen just once and roughly 2.5% held by the top ten. Material: peripheral blood. The source is a woman aged 55-70 years with acute or convalescent COVID-19. Each CDR3 is given with its conserved first and last residue. The order of the fields is D gene, clone size, J gene, V gene, CDR3 DNA, CDR3 protein. D genes are given only for firm matches. Only part of the rows carry a size: once, few, many, or a class if the clone is expanded.

d_gene: .; abundance: .; j_gene: TRBJ2-3; v_gene: TRBV5-1; CDR3nt: TGCGCCAGCAGCTCTAGCACAGATACGCAGTATTTT; CDR3aa: CASSSSTDTQYF
d_gene: TRBD1; abundance: .; j_gene: TRBJ2-7; v_gene: TRBV5-1; CDR3nt: TGCGCCAGCAGCTGGCCGACAGGGACGGGTGACGAGCAGTACTTC; CDR3aa: CASSWPTGTGDEQYF
d_gene: TRBD2; abundance: .; j_gene: TRBJ2-5; v_gene: TRBV5-6; CDR3nt: TGTGCCAGCAGCCCCGTAGCGGGAGTTCGCGAGACCCAGTACTTC; CDR3aa: CASSPVAGVRETQYF
d_gene: TRBD2; abundance: .; j_gene: TRBJ2-1; v_gene: TRBV5-5; CDR3nt: TGTGCCAGCAGCCGTTTGACTAGCGGGGGGCACAATGAGCAGTTCTTC; CDR3aa: CASSRLTSGGHNEQFF
d_gene: .; abundance: .; j_gene: TRBJ1-2; v_gene: TRBV25-1; CDR3nt: TGTGCCAGCAGTGATGACAGGAACTATGGCTACACCTTC; CDR3aa: CASSDDRNYGYTF
d_gene: .; abundance: .; j_gene: TRBJ1-1; v_gene: TRBV6-5; CDR3nt: TGTGCCAGCAGTTACCGGGGTTTGAACACTGAAGCTTTCTTT; CDR3aa: CASSYRGLNTEAFF
d_gene: .; abundance: .; j_gene: TRBJ1-6; v_gene: TRBV14; CDR3nt: TGTGCCAGCAGCATTCCAGGTCATAATTCACCCCTCCACTTT; CDR3aa: CASSIPGHNSPLHF
d_gene: .; abundance: .; j_gene: TRBJ1-1; v_gene: TRBV12-3/TRBV12-4; CDR3nt: TGTGCCAGCAGTTTGCAGGGCTACACTGAAGCTTTCTTT; CDR3aa: CASSLQGYTEAFF
d_gene: TRBD1; abundance: .; j_gene: TRBJ1-6; v_gene: TRBV4-2; CDR3nt: TGTGCCAGCAGCCGGACTGGACAGGATAATTCACCCCTCCACTTT; CDR3aa: CASSRTGQDNSPLHF
d_gene: .; abundance: .; j_gene: TRBJ1-2; v_gene: TRBV6-1; CDR3nt: TGTGCCAGCAGTGAAGTCCTCGCTAACTATGGCTACACCTTC; CDR3aa: CASSEVLANYGYTF
d_gene: .; abundance: .; j_gene: TRBJ1-2; v_gene: TRBV28; CDR3nt: TGTGCCAGCAGGGGATGGGGTGAAGGGAGTGGCTACACCTTC; CDR3aa: CASRGWGEGSGYTF
d_gene: .; abundance: .; j_gene: TRBJ1-5; v_gene: TRBV2; CDR3nt: TGTGCCAGCAGTGATGGGCAGTTCAGGAATCAGCCCCAGCATTTT; CDR3aa: CASSDGQFRNQPQHF
d_gene: TRBD2; abundance: .; j_gene: TRBJ2-1; v_gene: TRBV30; CDR3nt: TGTGCCTGGAGCCGCCTAGCGGTGTACAATGAGCAGTTCTTC; CDR3aa: CAWSRLAVYNEQFF
d_gene: .; abundance: .; j_gene: TRBJ2-5; v_gene: TRBV28; CDR3nt: TGTGCCAGCAGTTTACAGGGACAAGAGACCCAGTACTTC; CDR3aa: CASSLQGQETQYF
d_gene: TRBD2; abundance: .; j_gene: TRBJ2-7; v_gene: TRBV12-5; CDR3nt: TGTGCTAGTGGTCCCCCCTTTTTCGGCGGGGGGATCTACGAGCAGTACTTC; CDR3aa: CASGPPFFGGGIYEQYF
d_gene: .; abundance: .; j_gene: TRBJ2-2; v_gene: TRBV28; CDR3nt: TGTGCCAGCATCCCAGGGGCGGTAGGCGCCGGGGAGCTGTTTTTT; CDR3aa: CASIPGAVGAGELFF
d_gene: TRBD1; abundance: .; j_gene: TRBJ1-1; v_gene: TRBV5-1; CDR3nt: TGCGCCAGCAGCTTGTCCGGGACAGGGGCATCTGAAGCTTTCTTT; CDR3aa: CASSLSGTGASEAFF
d_gene: .; abundance: .; j_gene: TRBJ1-2; v_gene: TRBV7-9; CDR3nt: TGTGCCAGCAGCTACGGGACTAACTCTCCCACTCAGGGCTACACCTTC; CDR3aa: CASSYGTNSPTQGYTF
d_gene: TRBD1; abundance: .; j_gene: TRBJ1-5; v_gene: TRBV18; CDR3nt: TGTGCCAGCTCCAAGGACAGGGATCAGCCCCAGCATTTT; CDR3aa: CASSKDRDQPQHF
d_gene: .; abundance: .; j_gene: TRBJ1-5; v_gene: TRBV28; CDR3nt: TGTGCCAGCACCCCCGGAGGCCAAAATCAGCCCCAGCATTTT; CDR3aa: CASTPGGQNQPQHF
d_gene: TRBD1; abundance: .; j_gene: TRBJ1-2; v_gene: TRBV19; CDR3nt: TGTGCCAGTAGTATGTGGGACAGACCTTATGGCTACACCTTC; CDR3aa: CASSMWDRPYGYTF
d_gene: .; abundance: .; j_gene: TRBJ2-7; v_gene: TRBV7-9; CDR3nt: TGTGCCAGCAGCTCCTTCGATCAGGGGTACGAGCAGTACTTC; CDR3aa: CASSSFDQGYEQYF
d_gene: .; abundance: .; j_gene: TRBJ1-4; v_gene: TRBV15; CDR3nt: TGTGCCACCAGCAGAGATGGTTCGGCGGGGAATGAAAAACTGTTTTTT; CDR3aa: CATSRDGSAGNEKLFF
d_gene: TRBD2; abundance: .; j_gene: TRBJ2-7; v_gene: TRBV28; CDR3nt: TGTGCCAGCAGAAGCGGGACGGACGAGCAGTACTTC; CDR3aa: CASRSGTDEQYF
d_gene: TRBD1; abundance: .; j_gene: TRBJ1-3; v_gene: TRBV18; CDR3nt: TGTGCCAGCTCACCACCCGACGGGACAGGTGTTGGTAACACCATATATTTT; CDR3aa: CASSPPDGTGVGNTIYF
d_gene: TRBD1; abundance: .; j_gene: TRBJ1-2; v_gene: TRBV20-1; CDR3nt: TGCAGTGCTAGTGGACAGGGGCTGGGTTATGGCTACACCTTC; CDR3aa: CSASGQGLGYGYTF
d_gene: TRBD1; abundance: .; j_gene: TRBJ2-5; v_gene: TRBV2; CDR3nt: TGTGCCAGCACCCCGGACAGGGCGGACCAGTACTTC; CDR3aa: CASTPDRADQYF
d_gene: TRBD2; abundance: .; j_gene: TRBJ2-1; v_gene: TRBV7-3; CDR3nt: TGTGCCAGCAGCCTAGCGGGGGGGCCTTATGAGCAGTTCTTC; CDR3aa: CASSLAGGPYEQFF
d_gene: .; abundance: .; j_gene: TRBJ1-3; v_gene: TRBV30; CDR3nt: TGTGCCTGGAGTAGGGACTCCGGGCGATATTTT; CDR3aa: CAWSRDSGRYF
d_gene: TRBD1; abundance: .; j_gene: TRBJ1-1; v_gene: TRBV15; CDR3nt: TGTGCCACCAGCATAGACGCCAGGGGGCGGGAAGCTTTCTTT; CDR3aa: CATSIDARGREAFF
d_gene: .; abundance: .; j_gene: TRBJ1-2; v_gene: TRBV28; CDR3nt: TGTGCCAGCAGGCGAAGTGGGGAGAGCTCCTATGGCTACACCTTC; CDR3aa: CASRRSGESSYGYTF
d_gene: TRBD1; abundance: once; j_gene: TRBJ1-1; v_gene: TRBV19; CDR3nt: TGTGCCAGTAGTATTGGGACAGGGGGCGGTACTGAAGCTTTCTTT; CDR3aa: CASSIGTGGGTEAFF
d_gene: TRBD1; abundance: .; j_gene: TRBJ2-6; v_gene: TRBV18; CDR3nt: TGTGCCAGCCTCCCGGGACAGGGACTGTGGGCTGGGGCCAACGTCCTGACTTTC; CDR3aa: CASLPGQGLWAGANVLTF
d_gene: TRBD1; abundance: few; j_gene: TRBJ1-5; v_gene: TRBV6-1; CDR3nt: TGTGCCAGCAGTGGGTCTTCCGGGACAGGGGGAAATCAGCCCCAGCATTTT; CDR3aa: CASSGSSGTGGNQPQHF
d_gene: .; abundance: .; j_gene: TRBJ1-3; v_gene: TRBV6-1; CDR3nt: TGTGCCAGCAGTGATGGCCAGCGAATCTCTGGAAACACCATATATTTT; CDR3aa: CASSDGQRISGNTIYF
d_gene: .; abundance: .; j_gene: TRBJ2-2; v_gene: TRBV1; CDR3nt: TGCACCAGCAGCCAAGAAGGGGAACAGGGGGGGACCGGGGAGCTGTTTTTT; CDR3aa: CTSSQEGEQGGTGELFF
d_gene: TRBD1; abundance: .; j_gene: TRBJ1-6; v_gene: TRBV7-2; CDR3nt: TGTGCCAGCAGCTTAGGTCAGCGGGGGAGGGGGCAGAATTCACCCCTCCACTTT; CDR3aa: CASSLGQRGRGQNSPLHF
d_gene: TRBD1; abundance: few; j_gene: TRBJ1-2; v_gene: TRBV7-8; CDR3nt: TGTGCCAGCAGCCCTTACGCCGGACAGGGTGATGGCTACACCTTC; CDR3aa: CASSPYAGQGDGYTF
d_gene: TRBD2; abundance: .; j_gene: TRBJ2-1; v_gene: TRBV6-5; CDR3nt: TGTGCCAGCAGACTGAATGGACTAGCGGCCAATGAGCAGTTCTTC; CDR3aa: CASRLNGLAANEQFF
d_gene: TRBD2; abundance: few; j_gene: TRBJ2-2; v_gene: TRBV6-6; CDR3nt: TGTGCCAGCAGTCTCCCCTCTGGCGGGAGAAAGACCGGGGAGCTGTTTTTT; CDR3aa: CASSLPSGGRKTGELFF
d_gene: .; abundance: .; j_gene: TRBJ2-2; v_gene: TRBV2; CDR3nt: TGTGCCAGCACCACTAGGGGGGGCCGGAACACCGGGGAGCTGTTTTTT; CDR3aa: CASTTRGGRNTGELFF
d_gene: .; abundance: .; j_gene: TRBJ1-2; v_gene: TRBV25-1; CDR3nt: TGTGCCAGCAGTGATCAGGGTCCTTATGGCTACACCTTC; CDR3aa: CASSDQGPYGYTF
d_gene: .; abundance: .; j_gene: TRBJ1-5; v_gene: TRBV5-1; CDR3nt: TGCGCCAGCAGCTTGGAAGGGGTTCGCAATCAGCCCCAGCATTTT; CDR3aa: CASSLEGVRNQPQHF
d_gene: .; abundance: once; j_gene: TRBJ2-1; v_gene: TRBV3-1/TRBV3-2; CDR3nt: TGTGCCAGCAGCCAAGGACCGGAGATCGGAGTTCCCTTATACAATGAGCAGTTCTTC; CDR3aa: CASSQGPEIGVPLYNEQFF
d_gene: TRBD1; abundance: .; j_gene: TRBJ2-5; v_gene: TRBV19; CDR3nt: TGTGCCAGTAGTCCCGGGACAGAAGAGACCCAGTACTTC; CDR3aa: CASSPGTEETQYF
d_gene: TRBD2; abundance: .; j_gene: TRBJ2-3; v_gene: TRBV14; CDR3nt: TGTGCCAGCAGCCAGGTTGGTGGAGCGGGACGGCTGGATACGCAGTATTTT; CDR3aa: CASSQVGGAGRLDTQYF
d_gene: TRBD2; abundance: few; j_gene: TRBJ2-1; v_gene: TRBV19; CDR3nt: TGTGCCAGTAGTATTTGGGGACTAGCGGTTAAAAGCTCCTACAATGAGCAGTTCTTC; CDR3aa: CASSIWGLAVKSSYNEQFF
d_gene: .; abundance: .; j_gene: TRBJ1-2; v_gene: TRBV7-9; CDR3nt: TGTGCCAGCAGAGGTGTCGATGACAATAACTATGGCTACACCTTC; CDR3aa: CASRGVDDNNYGYTF
d_gene: .; abundance: .; j_gene: TRBJ2-1; v_gene: TRBV24-1; CDR3nt: TGTGCCACCAGTTCCACACAGGGTCCCTCCTACAATGAGCAGTTCTTC; CDR3aa: CATSSTQGPSYNEQFF
d_gene: .; abundance: .; j_gene: TRBJ1-2; v_gene: TRBV12-3/TRBV12-4; CDR3nt: TGTGCCAGCAGTCGGACAGCTAACTATGGCTACACCTTC; CDR3aa: CASSRTANYGYTF
d_gene: .; abundance: .; j_gene: TRBJ1-3; v_gene: TRBV18; CDR3nt: TGTGCCAGCTCACCAATATCGGGGGGCTCTGGAAACACCATATATTTT; CDR3aa: CASSPISGGSGNTIYF
d_gene: TRBD2; abundance: .; j_gene: TRBJ2-3; v_gene: TRBV3-1/TRBV3-2; CDR3nt: TGTGCCAGCAGCCAGTCCGGACTAGCGGGGGGGGCAGATACGCAGTATTTT; CDR3aa: CASSQSGLAGGADTQYF
d_gene: .; abundance: few; j_gene: TRBJ1-3; v_gene: TRBV7-2; CDR3nt: TGTGCCAGCAGCCTAGGCAACACCGATGGAAACACCATATATTTT; CDR3aa: CASSLGNTDGNTIYF
d_gene: .; abundance: few; j_gene: TRBJ2-5; v_gene: TRBV24-1; CDR3nt: TGTGCCACCAGGGGCCGAAGGCAAGAGACCCAGTACTTC; CDR3aa: CATRGRRQETQYF
d_gene: TRBD2; abundance: .; j_gene: TRBJ2-3; v_gene: TRBV19; CDR3nt: TGTGCCAGTAGCCCCCGGTCGAGCGGGAGGGCCGGCACAGATACGCAGTATTTT; CDR3aa: CASSPRSSGRAGTDTQYF